The next 26 T cell receptor beta chains were all read from a single sample in a study of human T cells and chemical hapten exposure. TCRdb used MiXCR to reprocess the RACE reads, holding one entry per CDR3 protein. The table includes approximately 97,000 distinct CDR3 sequences, 25% to 35% detected once. Documented time point: patch test 3, about 24 weeks after DPC sensitization. The treatment: therapeutic diphenylcyclopropenone sensitization with weekly scalp DPC. The sequences come from whole blood, collected in connection with sensitization to the hapten diphenylcyclopropenone (DPC). The source is a man aged 40-49 years with alopecia areata. Some clones in this sample may be carry-over from other donors' samples.

The chain combines TRBV28 with TRBJ2-3; 10 nucleotides match TRBD2. Germline-derived CDR1 and CDR2 are MDHEN and SYDVKM. Germline trimming cut 5 bases from V and 0 bases from J; bases unmatched to any gene: 5. This CDR3 has 16 residues. This CDR3 reads CASSPALAGSTDTQYF. CDR3 coding DNA: TGTGCCAGCAGTCCTGCACTAGCGGGAAGCACAGATACGCAGTATTTT.

V usage is TRBV25-1 and J usage is TRBJ1-1; D ambiguous. V was pared by 7 bases and J by 0 bases, with 9 bases between. This CDR3 is built from 13 residues. CDR1 and CDR2 (germline): MGHDK, SYGVNS. The CDR3 loop reads CASTQELNTEAFF. The CDR3 nucleotides are TGTGCCAGCACCCAGGAACTGAACACTGAAGCTTTCTTT.

The table lists this clonotype with a few counts. The chain has TRBV28 and TRBJ2-1; TRBD2 agrees at 11 bases. This CDR3 spans 17 amino acids. Trimming cost V 5 bases and J 0 bases; bases outside gene matches: 6. Germline V gives CDR1 MDHEN, CDR2 SYDVKM. The CDR3 spells CASSGQGLAGSYNEQFF. The CDR3 DNA reads TGTGCCAGCAGTGGGCAAGGACTAGCGGGCTCCTACAATGAGCAGTTCTTC.

This clonotype appeared a few times. The chain couples TRBV28 to TRBJ1-5; 10 bases map to TRBD1. V lost 4 bases and J lost 6; bases outside the gene matches: 3. CDR3 length equals 14 residues. CDR1 is MDHEN and CDR2 is SYDVKM in the germline V gene. CDR3 amino acids: CASSSGTGVQPQHF. In DNA form, the CDR3 reads TGTGCCAGCAGTTCCGGGACAGGGGTTCAGCCCCAGCATTTT. Based on the CDR3 plus reference TRBV28 and TRBJ1-5, the full variable domain is DVKVTQSSRYLVKRTGEKVFLECVQDMDHENMFWYRQDPGLGLRLIYFSYDVKMKEKGDIPEGYSVSREKKERFSLILESASTNQTSMYLCASSSGTGVQPQHFGDGTRLSIL.

This clonotype came up a few times. The CDR3 coding sequence is TGTGCCAGCAGCTTAACGGGGGTGAGCACAGATACGCAGTATTTT. Translating gives CASSLTGVSTDTQYF. The chain joins TRBV13 to TRBJ2-3, with D possibly being TRBD2 (6 bases). Germline V lookup: CDR1 PRHDT, CDR2 FYEKMQ (reference sequence). The CDR3 runs to 15 residues. V dropped 2 bases and J dropped 0 bases, with 9 bases sitting between them. Combining the CDR3 with reference TRBV13 and TRBJ2-3 gives the whole variable domain AAGVIQSPRHLIKEKRETATLKCYPIPRHDTVYWYQQGPGQDPQFLISFYEKMQSDKGSIPDRFSAQQFSDYHSELNMSSLELGDSALYFCASSLTGVSTDTQYFGPGTRLTVL.

A few counts support this clonotype. This sequence joins TRBV18 and TRBJ2-1, with 9 bases that match TRBD2. The CDR3 loop spans 15 amino acids. V trimming: 2 bases; J trimming: 7 bases; junction bases outside the gene matches: 6. Looked up from germline, CDR1 is KGHSH and CDR2 is LQKENI. CDR3 protein: CASSPAAGGPNEQFF. For the CDR3, the DNA is TGTGCCAGCTCACCAGCTGCGGGAGGGCCAAATGAGCAGTTCTTC.

V and J are TRBV27 and TRBJ2-6; no firm D call. The CDR3 contains 15 residues. The V and J ends lost 4 bases and 0 bases respectively, with 7 bases between them. The germline gives CDR1 MNHEY, CDR2 SMNVEV (reference sequence). For the CDR3, the DNA is TGTGCCAGCAGTTCGGACGGCTCTGGGGCCAACGTCCTGACTTTC. This codes for CASSSDGSGANVLTF.

The CDR3 DNA reads as TGTGCCAGCAGCCCGGGACTAGCTTCAGATACGCAGTATTTT. It translates to CASSPGLASDTQYF. The gene calls are TRBV28 and TRBJ2-3; the match to TRBD2 covers 9 bases. The CDR3 length is 14 residues. V shed 6 bases, J shed 4 bases, and the junction held 5 bases outside the gene matches. CDR1 and CDR2 (germline): MDHEN, SYDVKM.

The V and J genes are TRBV7-2 and TRBJ2-3; TRBD2 matches at 14 bases. CDR1 is SGHTA and CDR2 is FQGNSA in the germline V gene. The CDR3 covers 19 residues. Germline trimming cut 4 bases from V and 4 bases from J; bases unmatched to any gene: 13. CDR3 sequence: CASSYIPNRLAGGADTQYF. The CDR3 DNA is TGTGCCAGCAGCTACATACCGAACAGACTAGCGGGAGGGGCAGATACGCAGTATTTT.

This clonotype came up a few times. The V call is TRBV3-1, the J call TRBJ2-3; 11 bases align to TRBD2. There are 16 residues in the CDR3. Germline V gene sequence: CDR1 LGHDT, CDR2 YNNKEL (reference sequence). J was trimmed by 4 bases and V by 4 bases; bases with no gene match: 7. Here the CDR3 DNA reads TGTGCCAGCAGCCCAAAAACTAGCGGGAGCCCAGATACGCAGTATTTT. The encoded protein is CASSPKTSGSPDTQYF.

This clonotype showed up just a few times. V is TRBV7-8 and J is TRBJ2-3; D unclear. Germline CDR1 SGHVS, CDR2 FQNEAQ. Deletions cut 2 bases from V and 2 bases from J, with 8 bases between. The CDR3 covers 14 residues. CDR3 nucleotides: TGTGCCAGCAGCTTACCCATAATCACAGATACGCAGTATTTT. Protein: CASSLPIITDTQYF. Full variable domain (remainder filled in from reference TRBV7-8 and TRBJ2-3): GAGVSQSPRYKVAKRGQDVALRCDPISGHVSLFWYQQALGQGPEFLTYFQNEAQLDKSGLPSDRFFAERPEGSVSTLKIQRTQQEDSAVYLCASSLPIITDTQYFGPGTRLTVL.

This clonotype has a handful of counts. The chain links TRBV24-1 to TRBJ2-3; 7 positions match TRBD2. Trimming cost V 3 bases and J 3 bases; bases outside gene matches: 8. The CDR3 is made up of 16 amino acids. Germline values: CDR1 KGHDR, CDR2 SFDVKD. As DNA, the CDR3 is TGTGCCACCAGTGATGCCCCGGCGGGAGTAACAGATACGCAGTATTTT. It translates to CATSDAPAGVTDTQYF.

Only a few counts were recorded for this clonotype. J is TRBJ2-6 and V is TRBV7-6; perhaps TRBD1 as D (5 bases). The CDR3 runs 14 residues. Trimming left V 10 bases short and J 2 bases short, with 12 bases between. CDR1 is SGHVS and CDR2 is FNYEAQ in the germline V gene. CDR3 residues: CATSGATGANVLTF. The CDR3 DNA follows: TGTGCCACCTCTGGGGCTACTGGGGCCAACGTCCTGACTTTC.

The rearrangement links TRBV20-1 to TRBJ2-7, with 12 bases matching TRBD1. The CDR3 runs 17 residues. The ends lost 7 bases at V and 3 bases at J; junction bases unmatched: 16. The V gene's germline CDR1 is DFQATT and CDR2 SNEGSKA (reference sequence). CDR3 in amino acids: CSVTPGQGALGDYEQYF. CDR3 in DNA: TGCAGTGTCACTCCGGGACAGGGGGCTTTGGGTGACTACGAGCAGTACTTC.

V gene TRBV12-2 combines with J gene TRBJ2-7; no DNA check was done on the table's D call, TRBD2. TRBV12-2 has pseudogene status. CDR3 length equals 15 residues. For the CDR3, the DNA is TGTGCAAGTCGCCTGTGGACTAGGGGGGCCTACGAGCAGTACTTC. Translating it yields CASRLWTRGAYEQYF.

J is TRBJ2-2 and V is TRBV3-1; D remains ambiguous. Germline V gene lookup returns CDR1 LGHDT and CDR2 YNNKEL (reference sequence). The V and J ends lost 6 bases and 5 bases respectively, with 7 bases between them. The CDR3 is made up of 12 amino acids. In DNA, the CDR3 is TGTGCCAGCAGGTTCTTAACCGGGGAGCTGTTTTTT. It is translated as CASRFLTGELFF. The full variable domain, rest sourced from reference TRBV3-1 and TRBJ2-2, is DTAVSQTPKYLVTQMGNDKSIKCEQNLGHDTMYWYKQDSKKFLKIMFSYNNKELIINETVPNRFSPKSPDKAHLNLHINSLELGDSAVYFCASRFLTGELFFGEGSRLTVL.

This clonotype was seen only a few times. The rearrangement links TRBV20-1 to TRBJ1-2; 7 bases line up with TRBD1. Germline lookup yields CDR1 DFQATT and CDR2 SNEGSKA (reference sequence). The CDR3 runs 15 residues. Trimming at V came to 5 bases and at J to 6 bases, leaving 15 bases not matched to a gene. The CDR3 DNA is TGCAGTGCTCCGCGGACAGGAGGGAGGTTGCATGGCTACACCTTC. Protein product: CSAPRTGGRLHGYTF.

A few counts support this clonotype. The chain employs TRBV11-3 and TRBJ2-1; 7 bases are a match to TRBD2. Trimming cost V 3 bases and J 0 bases; bases outside gene matches: 14. Germline loops: CDR1 SGHNT, CDR2 YENEEA. This CDR3 region has 19 residues. CDR3 nucleotide sequence: TGTGCCAGCAGCTTGGGGAGAAAGACGGCGGGAGTCTCCTACAATGAGCAGTTCTTC. The encoded protein is CASSLGRKTAGVSYNEQFF.

This clonotype was recorded a few times. The CDR3 nucleotides are TGTGCCAGCAGCCAAGTGGAGAGCTCCTACGAGCAGTACTTC. Translating it yields CASSQVESSYEQYF. The genes are TRBV4-2 and TRBJ2-7; D remains unclear. V gave up 1 base and J gave up 0 bases, with 7 bases separating them. Per germline, CDR1 LGHNA and CDR2 YNFKEQ. The CDR3 has 14 residues.

In this sample, this clonotype turned up a few times. This chain uses TRBV29-1 with TRBJ2-5; 7 bases fit TRBD1. The CDR3 contains 14 residues. The germline V gene encodes CDR1 SQVTM and CDR2 ANQGSEA. The V gene end was trimmed by 2 bases and the J gene end by 2 bases; junction bases not matched to a gene: 5. The CDR3 coding sequence is TGCAGCGTTGAAAGGGGGCAGGGGCAAGAGACCCAGTACTTC. It translates to CSVERGQGQETQYF.

This clonotype was observed at least ten times. This chain uses TRBV4-2 with TRBJ2-3; 7 nucleotides align to TRBD1. Germline CDR1 and CDR2: LGHNA and YNFKEQ. The CDR3 consists of 16 residues. V lost 0 bases and J lost 0; bases outside the gene matches: 3. The chain's CDR3 is CASSQDGRGSTDTQYF. CDR3 bases: TGTGCCAGCAGCCAAGATGGCAGGGGGAGCACAGATACGCAGTATTTT.

This clonotype was detected only once. This sequence joins TRBV5-4 and TRBJ2-7; TRBD1 might be the D (5 bases). Germline CDR1 is SGHNT and CDR2 is YYREEE (reference sequence). There are 14 residues in the CDR3. Deletions cut 5 bases from V and 0 bases from J, with 12 bases between. The CDR3 sequence is CASRTQGDSYEQYF. The CDR3 DNA sequence: TGTGCCAGCAGAACCCAGGGTGACTCCTACGAGCAGTACTTC.

V usage is TRBV28 and J usage is TRBJ1-2, with D possibly being TRBD1 (5 bases). Germline V gene lookup returns CDR1 MDHEN and CDR2 SYDVKM. The CDR3 extends over 12 amino acids. Deletions cut 6 bases from V and 5 bases from J, with 10 bases between. The CDR3 DNA follows: TGTGCCAGCAGGCTGACAGCGTATGGCTACACCTTC. This gives the protein CASRLTAYGYTF.

The chain is built from TRBV28 and TRBJ2-5; 8 bases match TRBD2. Germline loops: CDR1 MDHEN, CDR2 SYDVKM. Trimming took 5 bases from V and 2 from J; bases not matched to a gene: 1. The CDR3 is made up of 13 amino acids. CDR3: CASSTSGQETQYF. CDR3 nucleotide sequence: TGTGCCAGCAGTACTAGCGGTCAAGAGACCCAGTACTTC.

This clonotype was counted only a few times. CDR3 loop: CASSLWTGGSGSVSEQFF. CDR3 sequence (DNA): TGTGCCAGCAGCTTGTGGACAGGGGGTAGCGGGAGCGTTAGTGAGCAGTTCTTC. The rearrangement links TRBV5-6 to TRBJ2-1; weak D call: TRBD1 (10 bases). The V end was cut by 1 base, the J end by 9 bases, with 26 bases between. Germline V CDR1 and CDR2: SGHDT, YYEEEE. The CDR3 consists of 18 residues. Combining the CDR3 with reference TRBV5-6 and TRBJ2-1 gives the whole variable domain DAGVTQSPTHLIKTRGQQVTLRCSPKSGHDTVSWYQQALGQGPQFIFQYYEEEERQRGNFPDRFSGHQFPNYSSELNVNALLLGDSALYLCASSLWTGGSGSVSEQFFGPGTRLTVL.

CDR3 loop: CASSLGKANSPLHF. Here the CDR3 DNA reads TGTGCCAGCAGCTTAGGCAAGGCCAATTCACCCCTCCACTTT. The chain recombines TRBV7-2 with TRBJ1-6; D is unclear. Trimming took off 1 base at V and 7 bases at J, with 8 bases between the two ends. Germline CDR1 SGHTA, CDR2 FQGNSA. The CDR3 loop spans 14 amino acids.